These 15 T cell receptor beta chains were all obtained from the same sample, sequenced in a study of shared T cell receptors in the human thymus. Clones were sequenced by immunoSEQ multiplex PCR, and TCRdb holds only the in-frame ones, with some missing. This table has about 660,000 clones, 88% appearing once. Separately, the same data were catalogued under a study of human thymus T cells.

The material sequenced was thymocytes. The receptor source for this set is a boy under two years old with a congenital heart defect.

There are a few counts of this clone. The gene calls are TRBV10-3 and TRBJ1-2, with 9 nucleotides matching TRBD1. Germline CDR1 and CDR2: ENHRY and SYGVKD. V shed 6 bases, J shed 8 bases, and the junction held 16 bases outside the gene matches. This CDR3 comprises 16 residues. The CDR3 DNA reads TGTGCCATCAGGCCGGGACAGGGTTTTGCCCTGCCGGGCTACACCTTC. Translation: CAIRPGQGFALPGYTF.

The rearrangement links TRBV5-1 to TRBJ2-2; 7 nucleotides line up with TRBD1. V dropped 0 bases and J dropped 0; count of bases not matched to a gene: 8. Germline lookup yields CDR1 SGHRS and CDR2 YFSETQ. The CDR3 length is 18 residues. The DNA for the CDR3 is TGCGCCAGCAGCTTGGGGACGGAAAGGGGGCCGAACACCGGGGAGCTGTTTTTT. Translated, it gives CASSLGTERGPNTGELFF.

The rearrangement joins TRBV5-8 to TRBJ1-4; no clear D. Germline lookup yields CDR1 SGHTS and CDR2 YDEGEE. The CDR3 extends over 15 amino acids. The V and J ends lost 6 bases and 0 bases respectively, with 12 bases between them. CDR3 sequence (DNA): TGTGCCAGCATCCCTCAAGAGGCAACTAATGAAAAACTGTTTTTT. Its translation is CASIPQEATNEKLFF. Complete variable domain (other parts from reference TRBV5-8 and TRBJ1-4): EAGVTQSPTHLIKTRGQQATLRCSPISGHTSVYWYQQALGLGLQFLLWYDEGEERNRGNFPPRFSGRQFPNYSSELNVNALELEDSALYLCASIPQEATNEKLFFGSGTQLSVL.

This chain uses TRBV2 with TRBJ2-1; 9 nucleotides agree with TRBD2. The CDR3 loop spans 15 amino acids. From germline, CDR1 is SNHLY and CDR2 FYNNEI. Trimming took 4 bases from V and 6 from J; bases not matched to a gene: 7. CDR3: CASSVELAGTNEQFF. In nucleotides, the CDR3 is TGTGCCAGCAGTGTCGAGCTAGCGGGAACCAATGAGCAGTTCTTC.

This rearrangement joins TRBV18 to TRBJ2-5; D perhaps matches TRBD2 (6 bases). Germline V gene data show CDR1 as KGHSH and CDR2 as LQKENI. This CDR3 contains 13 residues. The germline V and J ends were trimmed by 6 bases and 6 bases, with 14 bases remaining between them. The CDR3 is CASSLREWKTQYF. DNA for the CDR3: TGTGCCAGCTCCCTACGGGAGTGGAAGACCCAGTACTTC.

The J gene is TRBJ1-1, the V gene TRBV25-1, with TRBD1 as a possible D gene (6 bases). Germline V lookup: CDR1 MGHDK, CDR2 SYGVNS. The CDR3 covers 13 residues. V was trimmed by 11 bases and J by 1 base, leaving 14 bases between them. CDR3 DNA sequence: TGTGCCCGCGGGGGGGCAGGGAACACTGAAGCTTTCTTT. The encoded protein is CARGGAGNTEAFF.

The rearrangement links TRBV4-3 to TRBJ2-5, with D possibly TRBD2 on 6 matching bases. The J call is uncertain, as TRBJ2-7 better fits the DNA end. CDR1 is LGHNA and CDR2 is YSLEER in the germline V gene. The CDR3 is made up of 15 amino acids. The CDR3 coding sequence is TGCGCCAGCAGCCAAGGGAGGGACGCGTACTACGAGCAGTACTTC. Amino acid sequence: CASSQGRDAYYEQYF.

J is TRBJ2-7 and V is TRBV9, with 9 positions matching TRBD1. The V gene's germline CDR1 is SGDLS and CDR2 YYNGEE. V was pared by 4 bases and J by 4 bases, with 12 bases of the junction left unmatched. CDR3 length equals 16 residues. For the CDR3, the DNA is TGTGCCAGCAGCAAAGCAGGGGGGGACAGGGCGTACGAGCAGTACTTC. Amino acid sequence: CASSKAGGDRAYEQYF.

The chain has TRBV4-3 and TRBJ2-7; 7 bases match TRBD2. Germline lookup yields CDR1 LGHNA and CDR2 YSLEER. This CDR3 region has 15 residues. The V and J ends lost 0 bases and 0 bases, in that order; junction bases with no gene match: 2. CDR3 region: CASSQEGGSSYEQYF. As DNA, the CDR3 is TGCGCCAGCAGCCAAGAGGGGGGGAGCTCCTACGAGCAGTACTTC.

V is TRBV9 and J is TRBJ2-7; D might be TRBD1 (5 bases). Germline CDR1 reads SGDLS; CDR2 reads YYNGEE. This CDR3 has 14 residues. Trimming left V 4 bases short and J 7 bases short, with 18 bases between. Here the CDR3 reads CASSPPGRVLEQYF. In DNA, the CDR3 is TGTGCCAGCAGCCCTCCCGGCAGGGTTTTGGAGCAGTACTTC.

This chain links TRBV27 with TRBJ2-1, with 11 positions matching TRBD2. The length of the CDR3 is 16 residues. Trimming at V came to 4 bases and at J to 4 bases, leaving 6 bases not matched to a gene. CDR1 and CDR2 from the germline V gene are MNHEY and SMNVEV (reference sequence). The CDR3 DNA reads TGTGCCAGCAGTTCCGCCGGGACTAGCGGTTACAATGAGCAGTTCTTC. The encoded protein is CASSSAGTSGYNEQFF.

CDR3 sequence (DNA): TGTGCCAGCAGCTTCCGCGGGCCCGTTAATGAAAAACTGTTTTTT. This gives the protein CASSFRGPVNEKLFF. The chain recombines TRBV5-4 with TRBJ1-4, with no clear D. The CDR3 has 15 residues. V shed 2 bases and J shed 4 bases, with 12 bases lying between them. Per the germline V gene, CDR1 is SGHNT and CDR2 is YYREEE (reference sequence).

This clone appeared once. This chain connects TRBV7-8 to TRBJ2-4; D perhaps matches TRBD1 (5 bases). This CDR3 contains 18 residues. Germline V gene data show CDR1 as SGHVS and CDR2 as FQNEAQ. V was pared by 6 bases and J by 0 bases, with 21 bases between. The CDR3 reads CASSQAQGPILAKNIQYF. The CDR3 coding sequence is TGTGCCAGCAGTCAGGCTCAGGGCCCCATTCTAGCCAAAAACATTCAGTACTTC.

The chain's CDR3 is CASSESEDTSYEQYF. In nucleotides, the CDR3 is TGTGCCAGCAGTGAGAGTGAGGACACCTCCTACGAGCAGTACTTC. This chain uses TRBV6-1 with TRBJ2-7, with D perhaps matching TRBD1 (5 bases). V lost 3 bases and J 0 bases, leaving 12 bases between the germline ends. CDR3 length: 15 amino acids. Germline CDR1 is MNHNS and CDR2 is SASEGT.

CDR3 DNA: TGTGCCAGCAGTGCCTGGGACAGGGCGGACGATACGCAGTATTTT. This translates into CASSAWDRADDTQYF. This chain joins TRBV28 and TRBJ2-3; 9 bases are shared with TRBD1. This CDR3 spans 15 amino acids. Trimming cost V 5 bases and J 6 bases; bases outside gene matches: 9. Per the germline V gene, CDR1 is MDHEN and CDR2 is SYDVKM.